This TCR beta chain was obtained from a study of neurological immune-mediated disorders. Time point here: longitudinal time-point 2. Synthesis of cDNA used 5'RACE (with 10-nucleotide random UMIs). A single record per CDR3 protein comes from TCRdb applying MiXCR to the 5' RACE reads. The sample comprises some 80,000 distinct CDR3 sequences, approximately 6% of which are singletons, and 7.9% rests with the top ten. This clonotype came up many times. Trimming stripped 1 base from V and 2 bases from J, with 16 bases between. The CDR3 totals 16 residues. The germline V gene encodes CDR1 SGHDT and CDR2 YYEEEE.

The genes are TRBV5-6 and TRBJ2-7; maybe TRBD1 (6 bases). This receptor was identified in a woman aged 60-75 years with multiple sclerosis. The sequenced sample was PBMCs. CDR3 residues: CASSLLHRDRPYEQYF. CDR3 DNA sequence: TGTGCCAGCAGCTTGCTCCACAGGGATCGCCCCTACGAGCAGTACTTC.